The clone carrying this T cell receptor beta chain was seen a handful of times. This CDR3 comprises 14 residues. The V and J ends lost 2 bases and 3 bases respectively, with 7 bases between them. Per the germline V gene, CDR1 is SGHTA and CDR2 is FQGNSA. These data come from a study of blood T cells in healthy people across ages. Together with a sample-barcoded 5' primer, a J-beta primer mix was included in a second PCR lasting roughly 6 to 12 cycles. TCRdb re-analysed the 5' RACE reads in MiXCR, keeping a single row per CDR3 protein. This table has more than 600,000 distinct CDR3 sequences, around 25% appearing once. These data also featured in a second study, about T cells of mothers and their children.

The clonotype was recovered from a boy aged 5-17 years in good health. The chain employs TRBV7-2 and TRBJ1-4; weak D call: TRBD1 (6 bases). The material sequenced was blood. Here the CDR3 DNA reads TGTGCCAGCAGCTTAAACAGGGCTAATGAAAAACTGTTTTTT. Translated, it gives CASSLNRANEKLFF.